The 27 T cell receptor beta chains given below trace back to one sample, sequenced in a study of radiotherapy plus CTLA-4 blockade in lung cancer. Clones were read by immunoSEQ multiplex PCR, and TCRdb kept only the in-frame ones, dropping some. The repertoire holds around 78,000 clones, with about four fifths as singletons. The starting material was peripheral blood, obtained from a patient treated with radiotherapy plus ipilimumab. These receptors all come from a human donor with non-small cell lung cancer who had a partial response to radiotherapy plus ipilimumab. Some clones in this sample may be carry-over from other donors' samples.

The gene calls are TRBV5-1 and TRBJ1-2; tentatively, D is TRBD1 (5 bases). CDR3 size: 15 residues. The germline gives CDR1 SGHRS, CDR2 YFSETQ. Trimming left V 4 bases short and J 4 bases short, with 17 bases between. CDR3 amino acids: CASSADGGPGYGYTF. CDR3 nucleotides: TGCGCCAGCAGCGCCGACGGGGGTCCGGGCTATGGCTACACCTTC.

The chain has TRBV29-1 and TRBJ1-1; possibly TRBD1 for D (5 bases). The CDR3 consists of 13 residues. V lost 4 bases and J 1 base, leaving 10 bases between the germline ends. The germline V gene encodes CDR1 SQVTM and CDR2 ANQGSEA. The CDR3 DNA reads as TGCAGCGTTGCCGGGGGTAAGAACACTGAAGCTTTCTTT. Translating gives CSVAGGKNTEAFF.

The J gene is TRBJ2-1, the V gene TRBV11-2; the match to TRBD2 covers 9 bases. This CDR3 comprises 16 residues. Germline V gene lookup returns CDR1 SGHAT and CDR2 FQNNGV. With V trimmed by 4 bases and J by 3 bases, 7 bases remained unmatched. CDR3 in amino acids: CASSSERGGGYNEQFF. The DNA for the CDR3 is TGTGCCAGCAGCTCCGAGCGCGGGGGGGGCTACAATGAGCAGTTCTTC.

The V gene is TRBV6-4, the J gene TRBJ2-5; TRBD1 agrees at 7 bases. The V gene end was trimmed by 5 bases and the J gene end by 1 base; junction bases not matched to a gene: 1. The CDR3 has 13 amino acids. The germline V gene has CDR1 MRHNA and CDR2 SNTAGT. The CDR3 is CASSRDSQETQYF. The CDR3 nucleotides are TGTGCCAGCAGTAGGGACAGCCAAGAGACCCAGTACTTC.

The chain is built from TRBV30 and TRBJ2-3, with 8 bases that match TRBD2. The ends lost 8 bases at V and 3 bases at J; junction bases unmatched: 7. CDR1 is GTSNPN, CDR2 SVGIG, per germline (reference sequence). This CDR3 spans 13 amino acids. The chain's CDR3 is CARTSGRTDTQYF. In nucleotides, the CDR3 is TGTGCCCGAACAAGCGGGAGAACAGATACGCAGTATTTT. The full variable domain, completed using reference TRBV30 and TRBJ2-3, is SQTIHQWPATLVQPVGSPLSLECTVEGTSNPNLYWYRQAAGRGLQLLFYSVGIGQISSEVPQNLSASRPQDRQFILSSKKLLLSDSGFYLCARTSGRTDTQYFGPGTRLTVL.

The rearrangement uses TRBV7-2 and TRBJ1-2; D is perhaps TRBD1 (6 bases). This CDR3 is 14 amino acids long. The V end lost 0 bases, the J end lost 7 bases, and 12 bases lay between the germline ends. Germline V gene lookup returns CDR1 SGHTA and CDR2 FQGNSA. CDR3 nucleotide sequence: TGTGCCAGCAGCTTAGCCGGACAGTTCCGTGGCTACACCTTC. Protein sequence: CASSLAGQFRGYTF.

V is TRBV5-5 and J is TRBJ1-5; weak D call: TRBD1 (6 bases). This CDR3 region has 17 residues. Germline V gene data show CDR1 as SGHKS and CDR2 as YYEKEE (reference sequence). The V end was cut by 4 bases, the J end by 0 bases, with 17 bases between. This chain's CDR3 is CASSQGSGGNSNQPQHF. CDR3 bases: TGTGCCAGCAGCCAGGGGTCTGGGGGAAATAGCAATCAGCCCCAGCATTTT.

This clone was picked up a small number of times. The chain recombines TRBV19 with TRBJ1-3; the match to TRBD1 covers 8 bases. CDR3 length equals 17 residues. Germline CDR1 LNHDA, CDR2 SQIVND (reference sequence). The ends lost 4 bases at V and 2 bases at J; junction bases unmatched: 10. The CDR3 nucleotides read TGTGCCAGTAGTACCGGACAGGGCCAGCGCGCTGGAAACACCATATATTTT. This codes for CASSTGQGQRAGNTIYF.

The chain joins TRBV28 to TRBJ1-6; tentatively, D is TRBD1 (6 bases). V was pared by 6 bases and J by 10 bases, with 19 bases between. CDR3 length: 15 residues. Germline CDR1 and CDR2: MDHEN and SYDVKM. CDR3 in DNA: TGTGCCAGCAGACGGAGGGGGGGTACAGACTCACCCCTCCACTTT. Its protein is CASRRRGGTDSPLHF.

This chain uses TRBV2 with TRBJ1-5; D is ambiguous. Looked up from germline, CDR1 is SNHLY and CDR2 is FYNNEI. The CDR3 is 14 amino acids. The V and J ends lost 0 bases and 6 bases respectively, with 9 bases between them. The CDR3 spells CASSEAQVTQPQHF. The CDR3 region has the DNA TGTGCCAGCAGTGAAGCGCAGGTTACTCAGCCCCAGCATTTT.

This chain connects TRBV5-1 to TRBJ2-5; a weak D match, TRBD2 (5 bases). Between the trimmed V and J ends, which lost 1 base and 10 bases, there was a span of 8 bases. In germline, CDR1 is SGHRS, CDR2 YFSETQ. The CDR3 runs 11 residues. The CDR3 nucleotides are TGCGCCAGCAGCTTGTACGGGGACCAGTACTTC. Encoded protein: CASSLYGDQYF.

This chain uses TRBV28 with TRBJ1-4; D unresolved. The V end was cut by 2 bases, the J end by 4 bases, with 8 bases between. This CDR3 comprises 14 residues. The V gene's germline CDR1 is MDHEN and CDR2 SYDVKM. The CDR3 DNA reads TGTGCCAGCAGTTTACTTGGCGGTAATGAAAAACTGTTTTTT. Its translation is CASSLLGGNEKLFF. Based on the CDR3 plus reference TRBV28 and TRBJ1-4, the full variable domain is DVKVTQSSRYLVKRTGEKVFLECVQDMDHENMFWYRQDPGLGLRLIYFSYDVKMKEKGDIPEGYSVSREKKERFSLILESASTNQTSMYLCASSLLGGNEKLFFGSGTQLSVL.

The V call is TRBV7-2, the J call TRBJ2-5; 9 bases map to TRBD2. CDR1 SGHTA and CDR2 FQGNSA come from the germline V gene. This CDR3 is 16 amino acids long. V gave up 1 base and J gave up 1 base; unmatched junction bases: 4. CDR3 nucleotide sequence: TGTGCCAGCAGCTTAGGATCGCGGGGGGGCCAAGAGACCCAGTACTTC. Translating gives CASSLGSRGGQETQYF.

The chain joins TRBV2 to TRBJ2-7; the D gene is possibly TRBD1 (6 bases). The CDR3 totals 12 residues. Germline loops: CDR1 SNHLY, CDR2 FYNNEI. The V and J ends lost 6 bases and 4 bases respectively, with 10 bases between them. CDR3 bases: TGTGCCAGCAGACGGACAGCGTACGAGCAGTACTTC. This codes for CASRRTAYEQYF.

The V and J genes are TRBV27 and TRBJ2-7; no clear D. V lost 3 bases and J lost 4, with 13 bases in between. The CDR3 extends over 14 amino acids. Germline values: CDR1 MNHEY, CDR2 SMNVEV (reference sequence). CDR3 residues: CASSFSLGMYEQYF. The CDR3 nucleotides are TGTGCCAGCAGTTTCTCGTTGGGCATGTACGAGCAGTACTTC.

The rearrangement uses TRBV19 and TRBJ1-1, with 7 bases aligning to TRBD1. Looked up from germline, CDR1 is LNHDA and CDR2 is SQIVND (reference sequence). V trimming: 6 bases; J trimming: 3 bases; junction bases outside the gene matches: 4. This CDR3 spans 13 amino acids. This CDR3 reads CASRNRGDTEAFF. DNA of the CDR3: TGTGCCAGTAGGAACAGGGGAGACACTGAAGCTTTCTTT. Based on the CDR3 plus reference TRBV19 and TRBJ1-1, the full variable domain is DGGITQSPKYLFRKEGQNVTLSCEQNLNHDAMYWYRQDPGQGLRLIYYSQIVNDFQKGDIAEGYSVSREKKESFPLTVTSAQKNPTAFYLCASRNRGDTEAFFGQGTRLTVV.

The chain couples TRBV6-1 to TRBJ1-1; weak D call: TRBD1 (6 bases). Germline CDR1 MNHNS, CDR2 SASEGT. This CDR3 is built from 13 residues. Trimming left V 3 bases short and J 3 bases short, with 8 bases between. As DNA, the CDR3 is TGTGCCAGCAGTGAGTACAGGGACACTGAAGCTTTCTTT. It specifies CASSEYRDTEAFF.

The chain uses TRBV18 and TRBJ2-1; no firm D call. Germline assignment: CDR1 KGHSH and CDR2 LQKENI. The CDR3 runs to 13 residues. V dropped 5 bases and J dropped 4 bases, with 9 bases sitting between them. CDR3: CASSWSVYNEQFF. The CDR3 bases are TGTGCCAGCTCATGGAGCGTTTACAATGAGCAGTTCTTC.

This sequence joins TRBV2 and TRBJ2-2; 9 positions agree with TRBD1. Germline V lookup: CDR1 SNHLY, CDR2 FYNNEI. This CDR3 region has 17 residues. The trim removed 2 bases at V and 6 bases at J, leaving 10 bases unmatched. This chain's CDR3 is CASSERLIQGAAGELFF. The CDR3 DNA sequence: TGTGCCAGCAGTGAACGCCTTATACAGGGGGCGGCCGGGGAGCTGTTTTTT.

The V and J genes are TRBV2 and TRBJ2-7; D gene uncertain. This CDR3 is built from 14 residues. CDR1 and CDR2 from the germline V gene are SNHLY and FYNNEI. Trimming removed 7 bases from V and 0 bases from J, with 13 bases in between. Written as DNA, the CDR3 is TGTGCCAGCAATCGGGTGTGGAGCTCCTACGAGCAGTACTTC. Protein: CASNRVWSSYEQYF. Complete variable domain (other parts from reference TRBV2 and TRBJ2-7): EPEVTQTPSHQVTQMGQEVILRCVPISNHLYFYWYRQILGQKVEFLVSFYNNEISEKSEIFDDQFSVERPDGSNFTLKIRSTKLEDSAMYFCASNRVWSSYEQYFGPGTRLTVT.

In this sample, this clone turned up a few times. The chain couples TRBV9 to TRBJ2-5, with D unresolved. V was cut by 4 bases and J by 2 bases, with 6 bases left in between. The germline CDR1 and CDR2 sequences are SGDLS and YYNGEE. The CDR3 loop spans 12 amino acids. In DNA form, the CDR3 reads TGTGCCAGCAGCACTAATCAAGAGACCCAGTACTTC. Its protein is CASSTNQETQYF.

The rearrangement links TRBV9 to TRBJ2-2, with 7 bases identical to TRBD2. The CDR3 spans 17 residues. The germline CDR1 and CDR2 sequences are SGDLS and YYNGEE. V lost 1 base and J lost 6; bases outside the gene matches: 12. CDR3 in DNA: TGTGCCAGCAGCGTATACGGCGGGGGACTTTTACCCGGGGAGCTGTTTTTT. It translates to CASSVYGGGLLPGELFF.

This clone has a count of ten or more. The chain recombines TRBV2 with TRBJ1-1; no clear D gene. V lost 8 bases, J lost 8 bases, and 12 bases lay in between. This CDR3 contains 11 residues. Germline assignment: CDR1 SNHLY and CDR2 FYNNEI. The CDR3 DNA reads TGTGCCAGCGACTACCGAAGAGAAGCTTTCTTT. Protein sequence: CASDYRREAFF.

The chain recombines TRBV5-4 with TRBJ1-3, with D possibly matching TRBD1 (6 bases). This CDR3 is built from 15 residues. Trimming took 4 bases from V and 1 from J, leaving 12 bases between them. CDR1 SGHNT and CDR2 YYREEE come from the germline V gene (reference sequence). The DNA of the CDR3 is TGTGCCAGCAGCCAGGACAGTATTTCTGGAAACACCATATATTTT. This sequence encodes CASSQDSISGNTIYF.

The chain joins TRBV6-6 to TRBJ1-4; 7 bases agree with TRBD1. From germline, CDR1 is MNHNY and CDR2 SVGAGI (reference sequence). The CDR3 has 13 residues. V shed 6 bases, J shed 7 bases, and the junction held 5 bases outside the gene matches. CDR3 region: CASRTGSPEKLFF. The CDR3 nucleotides are TGTGCCAGCAGGACAGGGTCGCCTGAAAAACTGTTTTTT.

This clone was seen a few times. The chain recombines TRBV5-6 with TRBJ1-5, with unresolved D. V lost 3 bases and J 4 bases, leaving 11 bases between the germline ends. The CDR3 loop spans 14 amino acids. Per germline, CDR1 SGHDT and CDR2 YYEEEE. The chain's CDR3 is CASSYIAGNQPQHF. In DNA form, the CDR3 reads TGTGCCAGCAGCTATATCGCCGGGAATCAGCCCCAGCATTTT.

The chain combines TRBV28 with TRBJ1-6; D remains unclear. V was clipped by 2 bases and J by 9 bases, with 20 bases between them. Germline CDR1 reads MDHEN; CDR2 reads SYDVKM. The CDR3 has 17 residues. The CDR3 region is CASSLGRPTMTSSPLHF. In DNA form, the CDR3 reads TGTGCCAGCAGTTTAGGGAGGCCGACTATGACCTCTTCACCCCTCCACTTT.